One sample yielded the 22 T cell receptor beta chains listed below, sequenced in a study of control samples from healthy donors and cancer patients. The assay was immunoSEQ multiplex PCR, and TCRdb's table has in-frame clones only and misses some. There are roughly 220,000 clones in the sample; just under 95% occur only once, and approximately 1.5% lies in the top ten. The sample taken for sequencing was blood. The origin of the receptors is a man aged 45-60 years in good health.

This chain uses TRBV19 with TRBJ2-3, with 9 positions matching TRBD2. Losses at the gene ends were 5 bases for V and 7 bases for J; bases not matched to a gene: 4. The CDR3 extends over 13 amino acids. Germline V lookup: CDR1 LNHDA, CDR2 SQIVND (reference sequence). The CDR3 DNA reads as TGTGCCAGTAGTCGCGGGGGGGAAAATACGCAGTATTTT. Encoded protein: CASSRGGENTQYF.

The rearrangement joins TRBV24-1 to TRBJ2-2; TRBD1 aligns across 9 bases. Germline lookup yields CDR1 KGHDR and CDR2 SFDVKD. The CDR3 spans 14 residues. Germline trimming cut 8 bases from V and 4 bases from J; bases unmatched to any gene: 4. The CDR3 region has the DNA TGTGCCACCACCGGGACAGGGCTCACCGGGGAGCTGTTTTTT. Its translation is CATTGTGLTGELFF.

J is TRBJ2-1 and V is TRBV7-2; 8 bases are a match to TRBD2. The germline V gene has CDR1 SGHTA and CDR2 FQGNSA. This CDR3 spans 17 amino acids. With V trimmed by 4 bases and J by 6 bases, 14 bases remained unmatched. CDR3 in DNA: TGTGCCAGCAGCTCGAGGCGTTTCCGGGGGGGCCTCAATGAGCAGTTCTTC. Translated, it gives CASSSRRFRGGLNEQFF.

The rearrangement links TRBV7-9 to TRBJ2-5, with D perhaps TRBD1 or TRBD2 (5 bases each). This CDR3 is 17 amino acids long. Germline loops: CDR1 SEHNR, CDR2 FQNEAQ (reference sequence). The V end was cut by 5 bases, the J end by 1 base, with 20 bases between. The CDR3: CASSPNRGRTGQETQYF. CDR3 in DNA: TGTGCCAGCAGCCCAAATCGGGGACGAACGGGCCAAGAGACCCAGTACTTC.

The CDR3 nucleotides read TGTGCCACCAGCAGAAGAGGGTTAGGCTCACCCCTCCACTTT. Translating it yields CATSRRGLGSPLHF. The chain couples TRBV15 to TRBJ1-6; D is unclear. The length of the CDR3 is 14 residues. Germline V gene sequence: CDR1 LNHNV, CDR2 YYDKDF (reference sequence). Trimming stripped 2 bases from V and 10 bases from J, with 12 bases between.

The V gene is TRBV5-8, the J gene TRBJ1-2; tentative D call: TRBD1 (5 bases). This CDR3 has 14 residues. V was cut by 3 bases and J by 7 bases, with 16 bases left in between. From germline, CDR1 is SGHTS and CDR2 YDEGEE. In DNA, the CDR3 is TGTGCCAGCAGCTGGGAGGTCTGGGGCGGTGGCTACACCTTC. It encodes CASSWEVWGGGYTF.

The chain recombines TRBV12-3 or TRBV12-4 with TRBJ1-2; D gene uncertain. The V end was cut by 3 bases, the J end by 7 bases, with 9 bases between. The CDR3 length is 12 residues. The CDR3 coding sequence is TGTGCCAGCAGTTTCGCGGAGGGTGGCTACACCTTC. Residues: CASSFAEGGYTF.

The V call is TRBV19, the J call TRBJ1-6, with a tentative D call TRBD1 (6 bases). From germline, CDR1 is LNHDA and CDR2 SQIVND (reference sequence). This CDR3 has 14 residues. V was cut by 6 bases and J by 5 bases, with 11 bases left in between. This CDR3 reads CASRHRENNSPLHF. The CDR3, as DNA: TGTGCCAGTAGACACAGGGAGAATAATTCACCCCTCCACTTT.

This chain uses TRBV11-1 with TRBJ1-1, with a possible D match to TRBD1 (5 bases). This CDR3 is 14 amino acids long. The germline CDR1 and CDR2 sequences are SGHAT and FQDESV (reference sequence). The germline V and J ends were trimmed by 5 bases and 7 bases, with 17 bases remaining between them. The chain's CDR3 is CASSLWGGVGEAFF. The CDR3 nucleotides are TGTGCCAGCAGCCTATGGGGAGGGGTTGGTGAAGCTTTCTTT.

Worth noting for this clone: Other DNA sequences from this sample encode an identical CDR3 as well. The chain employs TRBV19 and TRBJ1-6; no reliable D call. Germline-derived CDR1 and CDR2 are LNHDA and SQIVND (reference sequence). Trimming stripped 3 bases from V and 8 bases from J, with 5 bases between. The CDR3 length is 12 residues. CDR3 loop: CASSIEDSPLHF. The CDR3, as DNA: TGTGCCAGTAGTATCGAAGATTCACCCCTCCACTTT.

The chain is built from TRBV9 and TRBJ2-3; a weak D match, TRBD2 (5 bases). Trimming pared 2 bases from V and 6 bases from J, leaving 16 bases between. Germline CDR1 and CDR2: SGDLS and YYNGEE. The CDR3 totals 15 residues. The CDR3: CASSVGNGVRDTQYF. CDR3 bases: TGTGCCAGCAGCGTTGGAAACGGGGTCCGGGATACGCAGTATTTT.

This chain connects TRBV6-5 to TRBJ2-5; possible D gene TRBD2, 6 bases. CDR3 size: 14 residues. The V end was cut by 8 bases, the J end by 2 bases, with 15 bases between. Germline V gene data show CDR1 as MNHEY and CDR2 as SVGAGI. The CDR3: CASYYGGLQETQYF. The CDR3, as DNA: TGTGCCAGCTATTACGGGGGTTTACAAGAGACCCAGTACTTC.

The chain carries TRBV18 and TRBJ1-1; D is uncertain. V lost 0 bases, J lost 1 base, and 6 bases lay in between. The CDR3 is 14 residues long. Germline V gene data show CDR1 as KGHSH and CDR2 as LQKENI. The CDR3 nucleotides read TGTGCCAGCTCACCACCGAACGGGAACACTGAAGCTTTCTTT. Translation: CASSPPNGNTEAFF.

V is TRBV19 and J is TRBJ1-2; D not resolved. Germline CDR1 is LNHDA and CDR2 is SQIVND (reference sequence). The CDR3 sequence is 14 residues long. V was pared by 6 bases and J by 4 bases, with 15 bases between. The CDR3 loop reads CASRYAPGGYGYTF. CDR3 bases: TGTGCCAGTAGGTACGCCCCAGGCGGCTATGGCTACACCTTC. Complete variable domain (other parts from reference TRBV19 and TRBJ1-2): DGGITQSPKYLFRKEGQNVTLSCEQNLNHDAMYWYRQDPGQGLRLIYYSQIVNDFQKGDIAEGYSVSREKKESFPLTVTSAQKNPTAFYLCASRYAPGGYGYTFGSGTRLTVV.

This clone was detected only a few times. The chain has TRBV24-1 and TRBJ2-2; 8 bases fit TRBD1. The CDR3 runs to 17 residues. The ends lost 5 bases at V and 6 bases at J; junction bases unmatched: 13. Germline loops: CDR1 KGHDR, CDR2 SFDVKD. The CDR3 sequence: CATSVLRDRSEAGELFF. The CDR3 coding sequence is TGTGCCACCAGTGTTCTCCGGGACAGGAGCGAGGCCGGGGAGCTGTTTTTT.

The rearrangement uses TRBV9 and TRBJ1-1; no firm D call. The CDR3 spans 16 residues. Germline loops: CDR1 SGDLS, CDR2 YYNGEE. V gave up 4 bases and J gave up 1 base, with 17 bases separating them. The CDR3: CASSPHSEAANTEAFF. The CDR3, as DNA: TGTGCCAGCAGCCCCCATTCAGAGGCCGCGAACACTGAAGCTTTCTTT.

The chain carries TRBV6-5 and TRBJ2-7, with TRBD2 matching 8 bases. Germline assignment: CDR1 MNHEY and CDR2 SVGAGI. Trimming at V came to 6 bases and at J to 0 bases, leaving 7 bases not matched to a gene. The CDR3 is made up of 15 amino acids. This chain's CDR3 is CASSIIGGASYEQYF. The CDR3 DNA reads TGTGCCAGCAGCATAATCGGGGGGGCCTCCTACGAGCAGTACTTC.

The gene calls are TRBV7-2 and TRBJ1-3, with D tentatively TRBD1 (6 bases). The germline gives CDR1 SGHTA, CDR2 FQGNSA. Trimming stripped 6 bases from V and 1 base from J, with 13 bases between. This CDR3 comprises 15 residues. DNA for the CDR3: TGTGCCAGCAGTCCACGGGGGCAATCTGGAAACACCATATATTTT. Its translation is CASSPRGQSGNTIYF.

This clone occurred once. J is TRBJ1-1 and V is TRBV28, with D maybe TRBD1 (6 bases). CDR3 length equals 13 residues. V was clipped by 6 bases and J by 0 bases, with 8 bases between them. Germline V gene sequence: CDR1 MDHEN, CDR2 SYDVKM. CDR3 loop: CASRWTVNTEAFF. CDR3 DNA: TGTGCCAGCAGGTGGACAGTGAACACTGAAGCTTTCTTT.

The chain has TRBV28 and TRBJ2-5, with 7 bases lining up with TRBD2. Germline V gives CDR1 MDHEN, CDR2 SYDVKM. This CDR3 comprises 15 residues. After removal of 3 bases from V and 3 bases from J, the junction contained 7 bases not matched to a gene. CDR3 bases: TGTGCCAGCAGTTTCCTGGCGGGGGTAAAAGAGACCCAGTACTTC. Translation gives CASSFLAGVKETQYF.

The CDR3 sequence: CASRRQPQRPDTQYF. The CDR3 DNA is TGTGCCAGCAGGAGACAGCCACAACGACCAGATACGCAGTATTTT. The rearrangement links TRBV11-2 to TRBJ2-3, with D possibly TRBD1 on 5 matching bases. Trimming shortened V by 6 bases and J by 4 bases, and 17 bases separated the two germline ends. There are 15 residues in the CDR3. Germline-derived CDR1 and CDR2 are SGHAT and FQNNGV.

DNA of the CDR3: TGTGCCAGCAGCCAAGAATCAGGCGGGCAAGAGACCCAGTACTTC. It specifies CASSQESGGQETQYF. The chain uses TRBV4-2 and TRBJ2-5, with D possibly matching TRBD2 (5 bases). Germline V gene data show CDR1 as LGHNA and CDR2 as YNFKEQ. This CDR3 has 15 amino acids. Trimming took 0 bases from V and 2 from J, leaving 10 bases between them.